This is a list of T cell receptor beta chains from one sample in a study of metastatic and nonmetastatic thyroid tumors. TCRdb re-analyzed the PCR reads through MiXCR. This repertoire shows roughly 18,000 clones, less than 35% found once; its top ten account for around 14%. Sequencing was performed on tumor tissue. The receptors here all came from a female donor with papillary thyroid cancer or a benign thyroid nodule (not recorded which). Some clones in this sample may be carry-over from other donors' samples. Both conserved end residues are part of each CDR3. The D gene is left open where the match is weak. Clone size appears in some rows only: once, few, many, or a class for an expanded clone.

V gene,clone size,J gene,CDR3 length,D gene,CDR3 protein,CDR3 DNA
TRBV7-2,NA,TRBJ2-3,12,NA,CASSSYLDTQYF,TGTGCCAGCAGCTCATACTTGGATACGCAGTATTTT
TRBV5-1,medium-sized,TRBJ2-2,16,TRBD2,CASSLESGRSAGELFF,TGCGCCAGCAGCTTGGAAAGCGGGAGATCAGCCGGGGAGCTGTTTTTT
TRBV27,few,TRBJ2-5,14,NA,CASTPVGPGETQYF,NA
TRBV19,few,TRBJ1-2,16,NA,CASSIAHDSGEYGYTF,TGTGCCAGTAGTATAGCCCACGACAGTGGGGAGTATGGCTACACCTTC
TRBV12-3/TRBV12-4,many,TRBJ1-1,14,TRBD1,CASTGLQGGTEAFF,TGTGCCAGCACCGGATTACAGGGGGGGACTGAAGCTTTCTTT
TRBV19,few,TRBJ2-1,13,TRBD2,CATTSGRHNEQFF,TGTGCCACCACTAGCGGGAGACACAATGAGCAGTTCTTC
TRBV7-8,few,TRBJ1-5,16,TRBD1,CASSYSDRGRNQPQHF,TGTGCCAGCAGCTACTCGGACAGGGGAAGGAACCAGCCCCAGCATTTT
TRBV6-2/TRBV6-3,medium-sized,TRBJ1-1,16,NA,CASSYMGGAWNTEAFF,TGTGCCAGCAGTTATATGGGGGGGGCTTGGAACACTGAAGCTTTCTTT
TRBV7-8,NA,TRBJ2-7,14,NA,CASSPQGISYEQYF,TGTGCCAGCAGCCCACAGGGAATCTCCTACGAGCAGTACTTC
TRBV7-6,NA,TRBJ2-1,15,NA,CASSLYTGSTNEQFF,TGTGCCAGCAGCTTATATACGGGATCGACGAATGAGCAGTTCTTC
TRBV28,NA,TRBJ1-1,16,NA,CASRTYSGYLNTEAFF,TGTGCCAGCAGAACCTATTCAGGATATCTGAACACTGAAGCTTTCTTT
TRBV4-1,many,TRBJ1-6,14,NA,CASSQMPINPPLHF,TGCGCCAGCAGCCAGATGCCAATTAATCCACCCCTCCACTTT
TRBV4-1,many,TRBJ2-2,17,TRBD2,CASSQEGSGRDTRELFF,TGCGCCAGCAGCCAAGAGGGCAGCGGGAGAGACACCAGGGAGCTGTTTTTT
TRBV2,few,TRBJ1-2,11,NA,CASRQGGGYTF,TGTGCCAGCAGACAGGGAGGTGGCTACACCTTC
TRBV6-2/TRBV6-3,NA,TRBJ2-1,16,NA,CASTPITGRVLHEQFF,TGTGCCAGCACTCCCATTACAGGGAGGGTTCTACATGAGCAGTTCTTC
TRBV27,few,TRBJ1-6,13,NA,CASSFQYNSPLHF,TGTGCCAGCAGTTTTCAGTATAATTCACCCCTCCACTTT
TRBV19,few,TRBJ2-2,17,TRBD2,CASSIDAAGGGTGELFF,TGTGCCAGTAGTATAGATGCGGCGGGAGGGGGTACCGGGGAGCTGTTTTTT
TRBV6-1,NA,TRBJ2-3,16,NA,CASSDQRGSLTDTQYF,TGTGCCAGCAGTGACCAACGGGGGTCCCTCACAGATACGCAGTATTTT
TRBV11-1,NA,TRBJ2-2,15,TRBD1,CASGPGQGDTGELFF,TGTGCCAGCGGTCCGGGACAGGGGGACACCGGGGAGCTGTTTTTT
TRBV11-1,NA,TRBJ1-2,17,NA,CASSPSLTQGKLFGYTF,TGTGCCAGCAGCCCCAGTCTCACTCAGGGGAAACTTTTTGGCTACACCTTC
TRBV27,few,TRBJ1-2,13,NA,CASSLRGNYGYTF,TGTGCCAGCAGTTTACGGGGCAATTATGGCTACACCTTC
TRBV7-2,NA,TRBJ2-3,14,NA,CASSLRGGFDTQYF,TGTGCCAGCAGCTTACGTGGAGGATTTGATACGCAGTATTTT
TRBV6-2/TRBV6-3,NA,TRBJ2-1,16,TRBD2,CASSDRAGVTYNEQFF,TGTGCCAGCAGTGACCGAGCGGGAGTAACCTACAATGAGCAGTTCTTC
TRBV11-2,once,TRBJ2-1,16,TRBD2,CASSLEWGGSKNEQFF,TGTGCCAGCAGCTTAGAGTGGGGCGGGAGTAAAAATGAGCAGTTCTTC
TRBV20-1,NA,TRBJ2-7,15,NA,CSAESAEGSRYEQYF,TGCAGTGCTGAGAGCGCGGAGGGGTCTCGATACGAGCAGTACTTC
TRBV4-3,many,TRBJ2-6,17,NA,CASSQDIGGTGANVLTF,TGCGCCAGCAGCCAAGATATTGGAGGGACTGGGGCCAACGTCCTGACTTTC
TRBV30,many,TRBJ1-6,14,TRBD1,CAWSRQGGNSPLHF,TGTGCCTGGAGTCGACAGGGTGGCAATTCACCCCTCCACTTT
TRBV11-3,many,TRBJ1-3,14,NA,CASSFRYDGNTIYF,TGTGCCAGCAGCTTTCGATACGATGGAAACACCATATATTTT
TRBV20-1,NA,TRBJ2-3,16,NA,CSARDRLAAGADTQYF,TGCAGTGCTAGAGATCGGTTAGCAGCGGGCGCAGATACGCAGTATTTT
TRBV6-1,few,TRBJ1-6,15,TRBD1,CASSSGQGGGSPLHF,TGTGCCAGCAGCTCGGGACAGGGAGGCGGTTCACCCCTCCACTTT
TRBV12-5,NA,TRBJ2-2,20,NA,CASAFFITGRSRANTGELFF,TGTGCTAGTGCTTTCTTCATCACAGGGAGGTCTAGGGCGAACACCGGGGAGCTGTTTTTT
TRBV12-5,medium-sized,TRBJ1-2,14,TRBD1,CASAEQGARYGYTF,TGTGCTAGTGCTGAACAGGGGGCGCGGTATGGCTACACCTTC
TRBV7-6,NA,TRBJ2-5,19,NA,CASSLYAGLGGRDQETQYF,TGTGCCAGCAGCTTATATGCGGGGCTCGGGGGCCGTGACCAAGAGACCCAGTACTTC
TRBV4-3,many,TRBJ2-2,13,NA,CASSQADTGELFF,TGCGCCAGCAGCCAAGCTGACACCGGGGAGCTGTTTTTT
TRBV2,medium-sized,TRBJ1-1,14,NA,CASSPDPTNTEAFF,TGTGCCAGCAGTCCCGATCCTACGAACACTGAAGCTTTCTTT
TRBV7-2,NA,TRBJ2-3,18,TRBD2,CASSLASFAGGVADTQYF,TGTGCCAGCAGCTTAGCCTCCTTTGCGGGGGGCGTCGCAGATACGCAGTATTTT
TRBV2,NA,TRBJ2-2,13,NA,CASSGGRSGELFF,TGTGCCAGCAGTGGGGGTCGCTCCGGGGAGCTGTTTTTT
TRBV4-1,once,TRBJ1-6,17,NA,CASSQDSGASYNSPLHF,TGCGCCAGCAGCCAAGATTCCGGGGCCTCCTATAATTCACCCCTCCACTTT
TRBV5-1,NA,TRBJ2-7,15,TRBD2,CASSPGLAGTYEQYF,TGCGCCAGCAGCCCTGGACTAGCAGGCACCTACGAGCAGTACTTC
TRBV12-5,NA,TRBJ2-3,14,NA,CDSGLDPYTDTQYF,TGTGATAGTGGTCTGGATCCATACACAGATACGCAGTATTTT
TRBV12-3/TRBV12-4,many,TRBJ2-2,15,TRBD1,CASISTLRGPGELFF,TGTGCCAGCATTTCGACCCTTAGGGGGCCCGGGGAGCTGTTTTTT
TRBV5-5,NA,TRBJ1-2,14,NA,CASSLAGPTYGYTF,TGTGCCAGCAGCTTGGCAGGACCGACCTATGGCTACACCTTC
TRBV2,NA,TRBJ2-7,12,NA,CASRQAAYEQYF,TGTGCCAGCAGACAGGCCGCCTACGAGCAGTACTTC
TRBV28,NA,TRBJ2-1,17,TRBD1,CASRTTNRGSSYNEQFF,TGTGCCAGCAGGACCACCAACAGGGGGAGCTCCTACAATGAGCAGTTCTTC
TRBV6-5,few,TRBJ2-3,18,NA,CASSSVDRVLVSTDTQYF,TGTGCCAGCAGTTCCGTCGACCGGGTCTTGGTGAGCACAGATACGCAGTATTTT
TRBV11-3,many,TRBJ2-7,15,TRBD1,CASSFGHGTGGEQYF,TGTGCCAGCAGCTTTGGCCACGGGACAGGGGGCGAGCAGTACTTC
TRBV7-2,NA,TRBJ1-1,14,NA,CASSLNSDRVGSFF,TGTGCCAGCAGCTTAAATTCTGACAGAGTTGGGTCTTTCTTT
TRBV7-2,NA,TRBJ2-1,14,TRBD2,CASSLGLWEGGQFF,TGTGCCAGCAGCTTAGGGTTGTGGGAGGGAGGGCAGTTCTTC
TRBV28,few,TRBJ1-1,11,NA,CASGPNTEAFF,TGTGCCAGCGGTCCGAACACTGAAGCTTTCTTT
TRBV28,few,TRBJ1-2,15,TRBD1,CASTPGTGGAYGYTF,TGTGCCAGCACTCCCGGGACAGGGGGCGCCTATGGCTACACCTTC